Listed below are T cell receptor beta chains from one sample, sequenced in a study of blood T cell repertoires in COVID-19. The repertoire was sequenced with immunoSEQ multiplex PCR; TCRdb's copy has only in-frame clones and lacks some. The repertoire holds about 380,000 clones, about 85% seen once, with approximately 3.6% in the top ten. The specimen sequenced was peripheral blood. All receptors derive from a woman between 18 and 30 years old with acute or convalescent COVID-19. Each CDR3 is given with its conserved first and last residue. Each record gives: V gene, J gene, D gene, clone size, CDR3 DNA, CDR3 protein. A D gene is named only where the DNA matches it firmly. Clone size, where shown, is once, few, many, or a class for clones that have expanded.

v_call: TRBV6-5
j_call: TRBJ1-2
d_call: -
clone_size: -
cdr3_nt: TGTGCCAGCAGTTACGGGGAGTCCTATGGCTACACCTTC
cdr3_aa: CASSYGESYGYTF

v_call: TRBV10-3
j_call: TRBJ1-6
d_call: -
clone_size: -
cdr3_nt: TGTGCCATCAGTGAGGCGACCGGGACCGGGGGTTCACCCCTCCACTTT
cdr3_aa: CAISEATGTGGSPLHF

v_call: TRBV13
j_call: TRBJ2-3
d_call: -
clone_size: -
cdr3_nt: TGTGCCAGCAGCTTGGCAACAGATACGCAGTATTTT
cdr3_aa: CASSLATDTQYF

v_call: TRBV4-1
j_call: TRBJ1-6
d_call: -
clone_size: few
cdr3_nt: TGCGCCAGCAGCCAAGGACAGCTTAATTCACCCCTCCACTTT
cdr3_aa: CASSQGQLNSPLHF

v_call: TRBV6-5
j_call: TRBJ1-3
d_call: -
clone_size: -
cdr3_nt: TGTGCCAGCAGTTACTCCAGGGGATGGTCTGGAAACACCATATATTTT
cdr3_aa: CASSYSRGWSGNTIYF

v_call: TRBV2
j_call: TRBJ1-2
d_call: TRBD1
clone_size: -
cdr3_nt: TGTGCCACCAACGATCAGGGGGCGGGTGGCTACACCTTC
cdr3_aa: CATNDQGAGGYTF

v_call: TRBV5-6
j_call: TRBJ1-5
d_call: TRBD1
clone_size: -
cdr3_nt: TGTGCCAGCAGCTTGCGGGACAGGGCTGGAGATCAGCCCCAGCATTTT
cdr3_aa: CASSLRDRAGDQPQHF

v_call: TRBV19
j_call: TRBJ1-2
d_call: TRBD1
clone_size: -
cdr3_nt: TGTGCCAGTAGCTTCCGGGACAGGGGGGACTATGGCTACACCTTC
cdr3_aa: CASSFRDRGDYGYTF

v_call: TRBV24-1
j_call: TRBJ2-3
d_call: -
clone_size: -
cdr3_nt: TGTGCCACCAGTGTAAACAGGGACACAAGGGTAGATACGCAGTATTTT
cdr3_aa: CATSVNRDTRVDTQYF

v_call: TRBV6-4
j_call: TRBJ2-3
d_call: TRBD1
clone_size: few
cdr3_nt: TGTGCCAGCAGTGACACAGGGGATGGTATTACGCAGTATTTT
cdr3_aa: CASSDTGDGITQYF

v_call: TRBV5-1
j_call: TRBJ2-1
d_call: TRBD1
clone_size: few
cdr3_nt: TGCGCCAGCAGCTTGGGGGGACAGGGATACAATGAGCAGTTCTTC
cdr3_aa: CASSLGGQGYNEQFF

v_call: TRBV28
j_call: TRBJ2-5
d_call: TRBD2
clone_size: -
cdr3_nt: TGTGCCAGCAGGGGGGGGACTAGCGCGGAGACCCAGTACTTC
cdr3_aa: CASRGGTSAETQYF

v_call: TRBV18
j_call: TRBJ2-2
d_call: -
clone_size: -
cdr3_nt: TGTGCCAGCTCACAGGAAGGGGTCGGCACCGGGGAGCTGTTTTTT
cdr3_aa: CASSQEGVGTGELFF

v_call: TRBV5-6
j_call: TRBJ1-6
d_call: TRBD1
clone_size: few
cdr3_nt: TGTGCCAGCAGCTTGGATGGCAGGGGGAATTCACCCCTCCACTTT
cdr3_aa: CASSLDGRGNSPLHF

v_call: TRBV27
j_call: TRBJ1-6
d_call: -
clone_size: -
cdr3_nt: TGTGCCAGCTCCACAGGCTGGATTTCACCCCTCCACTTT
cdr3_aa: CASSTGWISPLHF

v_call: TRBV24-1
j_call: TRBJ2-1
d_call: TRBD2
clone_size: -
cdr3_nt: TGTGCCACCAGTCTCAGCGGGAGCGCCTACAATGAGCAGTTCTTC
cdr3_aa: CATSLSGSAYNEQFF